Below are 30 T cell receptor beta chains sequenced from a single sample in a study of blood T cell repertoires in COVID-19. Assay: immunoSEQ multiplex PCR; the TCRdb copy retains only in-frame clones and omits some. The data show about 200,000 clones, with about 93% seen just once and 0.53% held by the top ten. Sequenced sample: peripheral blood. The receptors originated from a man aged 50-59 years with acute or convalescent COVID-19.

This clone was recorded once. The chain combines TRBV5-5 with TRBJ2-5; D perhaps matches TRBD1 (5 bases). Germline values: CDR1 SGHKS, CDR2 YYEKEE (reference sequence). There are 14 residues in the CDR3. The V gene lost 1 base and the J gene lost 4 bases, with 11 bases spanning the gap. The CDR3 is CASSLRGSGETQYF. The CDR3 DNA reads TGTGCCAGCAGCTTGAGGGGTTCGGGAGAGACCCAGTACTTC.

The V and J genes are TRBV19 and TRBJ1-5; D unresolved. Germline CDR1 LNHDA, CDR2 SQIVND (reference sequence). The CDR3 loop spans 14 amino acids. V lost 7 bases to trimming and J lost 4 bases, with 14 bases between them. The CDR3 coding sequence is TGTGCCAGTAATGAATCTGGGCAGAATCAGCCCCAGCATTTT. Its translation: CASNESGQNQPQHF. Supplemented by reference TRBV19 and TRBJ1-5, the full variable domain reads DGGITQSPKYLFRKEGQNVTLSCEQNLNHDAMYWYRQDPGQGLRLIYYSQIVNDFQKGDIAEGYSVSREKKESFPLTVTSAQKNPTAFYLCASNESGQNQPQHFGDGTRLSIL.

The genes are TRBV3-1 (or the pseudogene TRBV3-2) and TRBJ2-4, with 9 positions matching TRBD1. This CDR3 region has 13 residues. Germline trimming cut 6 bases from V and 7 bases from J; bases unmatched to any gene: 4. Germline V gene lookup returns CDR1 LGHDT and CDR2 YNNKEL (reference sequence). The CDR3 protein is CASRRTGENIQYF. The DNA for the CDR3 is TGTGCCAGCAGACGGACAGGGGAGAACATTCAGTACTTC.

This chain links TRBV30 with TRBJ2-7; 10 bases are a match to TRBD2. The V gene's germline CDR1 is GTSNPN and CDR2 SVGIG (reference sequence). The ends lost 5 bases at V and 3 bases at J; junction bases unmatched: 4. This CDR3 comprises 13 residues. CDR3 nucleotide sequence: TGTGCCTGGGCTATAGCGGGGGGCTACGAGCAGTACGTC. Protein sequence: CAWAIAGGYEQYV.

This clone has only a few counts. The chain carries TRBV28 and TRBJ1-4; a weak D match, TRBD1 (6 bases). Looked up from germline, CDR1 is MDHEN and CDR2 is SYDVKM. The ends were cut back, 2 bases at V and 4 bases at J, with 8 bases in the middle. CDR3 length equals 14 residues. CDR3 coding DNA: TGTGCCAGCAGTTTAGGGGGCGGTAATGAAAAACTGTTTTTT. Residues: CASSLGGGNEKLFF.

The chain combines TRBV30 with TRBJ1-2; D may be TRBD1 (5 bases). Looked up from germline, CDR1 is GTSNPN and CDR2 is SVGIG (reference sequence). The CDR3 spans 12 residues. Between the trimmed V and J ends, which lost 4 bases and 8 bases, there was a span of 14 bases. CDR3 in amino acids: CAWIGPGGGYTF. The DNA for the CDR3 is TGTGCCTGGATCGGGCCTGGGGGGGGCTACACCTTC.

This clone has only one observation. The chain carries TRBV6-5 and TRBJ1-1; 7 positions match TRBD1. The CDR3 loop spans 15 amino acids. CDR1 and CDR2 from the germline V gene are MNHEY and SVGAGI. The V segment lost 0 bases and the J segment 4 bases; nucleotides outside the gene matches: 5. CDR3 coding DNA: TGTGCCAGCAGTTACTCGATGGCAGGGGGCACTGAAGCTTTCTTT. This codes for CASSYSMAGGTEAFF.

This clone was detected ten times or more. The rearrangement joins TRBV28 to TRBJ2-7; a possible D gene is TRBD1 (5 bases). The CDR3 sequence is 14 residues long. Between the trimmed V and J ends, which lost 7 bases and 4 bases, there was a span of 17 bases. Germline V lookup: CDR1 MDHEN, CDR2 SYDVKM. In nucleotides, the CDR3 is TGTGCCAGCACCCCCCCCGACAGAGTTTACGAGCAGTACTTC. Residues: CASTPPDRVYEQYF.

The chain carries TRBV6-5 and TRBJ1-5; unclear D gene. The CDR3 contains 15 residues. V was pared by 6 bases and J by 2 bases, with 14 bases between. Germline CDR1 is MNHEY and CDR2 is SVGAGI. CDR3 in amino acids: CASRPNTQGNQPQHF. For the CDR3, the DNA is TGTGCCAGCAGGCCGAACACCCAGGGCAATCAGCCCCAGCATTTT.

The genes are TRBV3-1 (or the pseudogene TRBV3-2) and TRBJ2-1; 9 bases are shared with TRBD2. The germline V gene has CDR1 LGHDT and CDR2 YNNKEL (reference sequence). V was pared by 2 bases and J by 9 bases, with 17 bases of the junction left unmatched. This CDR3 has 18 residues. CDR3 sequence (DNA): TGTGCCAGCAGCCAATTGCTCTTGCGGGAGGGCCGGCAGGTTGAGCAGTTCTTC. Protein: CASSQLLLREGRQVEQFF.

This clone was picked up a small number of times. This chain connects TRBV9 to TRBJ2-7; TRBD1 agrees at 9 bases. Germline V gene data show CDR1 as SGDLS and CDR2 as YYNGEE. This CDR3 region has 17 residues. Trimming removed 3 bases from V and 1 base from J; junction bases left unmatched: 11. The CDR3 DNA sequence: TGTGCCAGCAGCGCGTATGCAGGGACAGGGTTATCCTACGAGCAGTACTTC. This gives the protein CASSAYAGTGLSYEQYF.

V usage is TRBV18 and J usage is TRBJ1-1; D unclear. CDR1 and CDR2 (germline): KGHSH, LQKENI. The CDR3 length is 13 residues. The V gene lost 2 bases and the J gene lost 1 base, with 5 bases spanning the gap. CDR3 in amino acids: CASSPGRNTEAFF. CDR3 nucleotides: TGTGCCAGCTCACCAGGGAGGAACACTGAAGCTTTCTTT.

The chain links TRBV4-1 to TRBJ2-7, with 7 bases identical to TRBD1. The CDR3 has 15 residues. V trimming: 1 base; J trimming: 1 base; junction bases outside the gene matches: 4. Germline CDR1 is MGHRA and CDR2 is YSYEKL. This CDR3 reads CASSQATGVSYEQYF. The CDR3 nucleotides are TGCGCCAGCAGCCAAGCTACAGGGGTTTCCTACGAGCAGTACTTC.

V gene TRBV9 combines with J gene TRBJ1-2; TRBD1 aligns across 7 bases. CDR3 length: 15 amino acids. V shed 3 bases, J shed 3 bases, and the junction held 8 bases outside the gene matches. Germline CDR1 and CDR2: SGDLS and YYNGEE. The chain's CDR3 is CASSAQGGVHYGYTF. The CDR3, as DNA: TGTGCCAGCAGCGCCCAGGGGGGAGTGCACTATGGCTACACCTTC.

CDR3 protein: CASSSGYGNQPQHF. The CDR3, as DNA: TGTGCCAGTAGTTCAGGGTACGGCAATCAGCCCCAGCATTTT. The chain joins TRBV19 to TRBJ1-5, with D possibly TRBD1 on 5 matching bases. The CDR3 sequence is 14 residues long. Germline V gene data show CDR1 as LNHDA and CDR2 as SQIVND (reference sequence). V lost 5 bases and J 2 bases, leaving 10 bases between the germline ends.

The V and J genes are TRBV10-3 and TRBJ2-5; weak D call: TRBD2 (6 bases). CDR1 and CDR2 from the germline V gene are ENHRY and SYGVKD. The CDR3 sequence is 14 residues long. V lost 2 bases to trimming and J lost 3 bases, with 10 bases between them. CDR3 loop: CAISESWGEETQYF. Here the CDR3 DNA reads TGTGCCATCAGTGAGAGTTGGGGGGAAGAGACCCAGTACTTC.

This chain connects TRBV7-3 to TRBJ2-5, with 7 bases identical to TRBD1. Germline V lookup: CDR1 SGHTA, CDR2 FQGTGA. There are 13 residues in the CDR3. V shed 3 bases, J shed 3 bases, and the junction held 1 base outside the gene matches. CDR3 amino acids: CASSFTGEETQYF. CDR3 DNA: TGTGCCAGCAGCTTTACAGGGGAAGAGACCCAGTACTTC.

This chain uses TRBV5-1 with TRBJ1-1; D perhaps matches TRBD1 (6 bases). This CDR3 is built from 15 residues. Germline V gives CDR1 SGHRS, CDR2 YFSETQ. Trimming took off 0 bases at V and 5 bases at J, with 14 bases between the two ends. CDR3 protein: CASSLALGAQTEAFF. In nucleotides, the CDR3 is TGCGCCAGCAGCTTGGCCTTGGGGGCGCAAACTGAAGCTTTCTTT.

This sequence joins TRBV18 and TRBJ1-1, with D hard to call. Trimming left V 1 base short and J 1 base short, with 13 bases between. The CDR3 runs to 16 residues. Germline V gene data show CDR1 as KGHSH and CDR2 as LQKENI. For the CDR3, the DNA is TGTGCCAGCTCACCACAGAGTCCCCGACAGAACACTGAAGCTTTCTTT. Encoded protein: CASSPQSPRQNTEAFF.

The chain employs TRBV15 and TRBJ2-1; 12 bases are shared with TRBD2. CDR1 LNHNV and CDR2 YYDKDF come from the germline V gene (reference sequence). The CDR3 runs 18 residues. The V gene end was trimmed by 0 bases and the J gene end by 5 bases; junction bases not matched to a gene: 8. The CDR3 region is CATSRDWSSGRGDNEQFF. In DNA form, the CDR3 reads TGTGCCACCAGCAGAGATTGGTCTAGCGGGAGGGGTGACAATGAGCAGTTCTTC.

This clone was seen a few times. The gene calls are TRBV5-1 and TRBJ2-2; perhaps TRBD1 as D (6 bases). This CDR3 is built from 15 residues. In germline, CDR1 is SGHRS, CDR2 YFSETQ. The ends were cut back, 1 base at V and 5 bases at J, with 12 bases in the middle. The CDR3 nucleotides read TGCGCCAGCAGCTTGAGCCAGGGGAGAACCGGGGAGCTGTTTTTT. This translates into CASSLSQGRTGELFF.

DNA for the CDR3: TGTGCCAGCAGCTTACATACCGGGACTAGTTGGGAGCAGTACTTC. This sequence encodes CASSLHTGTSWEQYF. The chain links TRBV3-1 (or the pseudogene TRBV3-2) to TRBJ2-7, with 8 positions matching TRBD2. V lost 5 bases, J lost 7 bases, and 13 bases stayed unmatched. Germline V gene data show CDR1 as LGHDT and CDR2 as YNNKEL (reference sequence). The CDR3 consists of 15 residues.

The rearrangement links TRBV9 to TRBJ2-2, with TRBD1 matching over 8 bases. The CDR3 totals 16 residues. Trimming removed 2 bases from V and 4 bases from J; junction bases left unmatched: 7. Per germline, CDR1 SGDLS and CDR2 YYNGEE. CDR3 residues: CASSVQGASTTGELFF. The DNA for the CDR3 is TGTGCCAGCAGCGTCCAGGGGGCGTCAACCACCGGGGAGCTGTTTTTT.

This chain uses TRBV28 with TRBJ2-7; 9 positions match TRBD1. Germline CDR1 MDHEN, CDR2 SYDVKM. There are 14 residues in the CDR3. Trimming removed 6 bases from V and 9 bases from J; junction bases left unmatched: 12. The CDR3 region is CASRPGQGFRLQYV. The CDR3, as DNA: TGTGCCAGCAGACCGGGACAGGGTTTCAGGTTGCAGTACGTC.

The J gene is TRBJ1-4, the V gene TRBV2; D uncertain. The CDR3 totals 15 residues. Germline CDR1 and CDR2: SNHLY and FYNNEI. The V end was cut by 5 bases, the J end by 10 bases, with 20 bases between. The CDR3 reads CASSPDSTSGGKLFF. In DNA form, the CDR3 reads TGTGCCAGCAGTCCTGACTCTACCTCGGGAGGAAAACTGTTTTTT.

The chain links TRBV6-5 to TRBJ2-5; D is possibly TRBD2 (5 bases). CDR3 length: 15 residues. V gave up 2 bases and J gave up 5 bases, with 15 bases separating them. Germline V CDR1 and CDR2: MNHEY, SVGAGI. Here the CDR3 DNA reads TGTGCCAGCAGTTACGCGCAGGCGGGTCGGGAGACCCAGTACTTC. Its translation: CASSYAQAGRETQYF.

The rearrangement joins TRBV4-2 to TRBJ1-2; D remains ambiguous. Per the germline V gene, CDR1 is LGHNA and CDR2 is YNFKEQ. The CDR3 consists of 13 residues. Trimming left V 0 bases short and J 6 bases short, with 8 bases between. In nucleotides, the CDR3 is TGTGCCAGCAGCCAAGATTGGGGAGATGGCTACACCTTC. Residues: CASSQDWGDGYTF.

The chain employs TRBV5-6 and TRBJ1-1; D gene unclear. The CDR3 has 11 residues. Germline V gene sequence: CDR1 SGHDT, CDR2 YYEEEE. The V end was cut by 4 bases, the J end by 7 bases, with 8 bases between. The CDR3 DNA is TGTGCCAGCAGCGGACTTGATGAAGCTTTCTTT. It codes for CASSGLDEAFF.

This sequence joins TRBV12-5 and TRBJ2-3; TRBD2 aligns across 13 bases. Germline V gene lookup returns CDR1 LGHNT and CDR2 FRNRAP. This CDR3 contains 19 residues. The ends lost 0 bases at V and 6 bases at J; junction bases unmatched: 12. CDR3 DNA: TGTGCTAGTGGTTTGGTCGAGGATGGGACTAGCGGGGTTACGGATACGCAGTATTTT. Protein product: CASGLVEDGTSGVTDTQYF. Together with reference TRBV12-5 and TRBJ2-3, the CDR3 gives the full variable domain: DARVTQTPRHKVTEMGQEVTMRCQPILGHNTVFWYRQTMMQGLELLAYFRNRAPLDDSGMPKDRFSAEMPDATLATLKIQPSEPRDSAVYFCASGLVEDGTSGVTDTQYFGPGTRLTVL.

This clone was detected only once. The J gene is TRBJ2-1, the V gene TRBV6-5; 11 bases fit TRBD2. CDR3 length: 15 residues. V lost 6 bases to trimming and J lost 6 bases; unmatched junction nucleotides: 7. The germline V gene encodes CDR1 MNHEY and CDR2 SVGAGI. CDR3 coding DNA: TGTGCCAGCAGCATCCTAGCGGGGGGCTCCAATGAGCAGTTCTTC. Translating it yields CASSILAGGSNEQFF.